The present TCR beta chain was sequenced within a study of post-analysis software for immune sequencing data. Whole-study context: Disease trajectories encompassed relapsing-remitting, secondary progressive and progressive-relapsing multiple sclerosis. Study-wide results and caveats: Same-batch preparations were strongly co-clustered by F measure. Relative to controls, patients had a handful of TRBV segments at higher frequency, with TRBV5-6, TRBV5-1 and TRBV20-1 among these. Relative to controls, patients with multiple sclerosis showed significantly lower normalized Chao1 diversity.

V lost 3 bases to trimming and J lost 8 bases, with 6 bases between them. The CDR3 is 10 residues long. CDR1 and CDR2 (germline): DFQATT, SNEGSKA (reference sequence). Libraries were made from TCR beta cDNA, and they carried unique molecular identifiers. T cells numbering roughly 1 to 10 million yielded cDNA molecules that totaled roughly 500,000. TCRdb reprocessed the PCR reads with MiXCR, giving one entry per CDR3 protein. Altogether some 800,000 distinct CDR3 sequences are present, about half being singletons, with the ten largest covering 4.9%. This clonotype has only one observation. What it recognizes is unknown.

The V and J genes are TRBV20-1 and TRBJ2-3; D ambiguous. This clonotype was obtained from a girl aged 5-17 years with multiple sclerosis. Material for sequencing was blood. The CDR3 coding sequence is TGCAGTGCTAGTTCGGGTACGCAGTATTTT. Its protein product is CSASSGTQYF.